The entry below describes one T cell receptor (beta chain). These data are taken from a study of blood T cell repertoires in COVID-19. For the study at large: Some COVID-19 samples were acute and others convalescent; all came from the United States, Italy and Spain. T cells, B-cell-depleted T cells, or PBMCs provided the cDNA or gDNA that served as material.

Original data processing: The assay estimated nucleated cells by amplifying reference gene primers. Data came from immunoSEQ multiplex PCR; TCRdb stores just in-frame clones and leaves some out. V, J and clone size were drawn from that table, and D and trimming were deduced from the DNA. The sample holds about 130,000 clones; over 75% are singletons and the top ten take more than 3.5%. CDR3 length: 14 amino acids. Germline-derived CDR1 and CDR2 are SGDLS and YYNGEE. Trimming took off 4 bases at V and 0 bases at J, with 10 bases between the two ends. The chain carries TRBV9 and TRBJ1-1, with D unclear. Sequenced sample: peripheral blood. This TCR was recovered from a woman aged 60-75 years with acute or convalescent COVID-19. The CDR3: CASSSLPVNTEAFF. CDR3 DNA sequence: TGTGCCAGCAGCTCACTTCCGGTGAACACTGAAGCTTTCTTT.